The 21 T cell receptor beta chains in this list originate from one sample, sequenced in a study of T-cell reconstitution after alpha-beta-depleted transplantation in children. As it was prepared, the TCRbeta library received unique molecular identifiers. A single record per CDR3 protein comes from TCRdb applying MiXCR to the PCR reads. The sample has 130,000 to 150,000 distinct CDR3 sequences; around 10% are singletons. Sequencing was performed on PBMCs, mostly from graft donor cells, taken 180 days after TCRalphabeta/CD19-depleted stem cell transplant. The receptors come from a female patient aged 2-9 years who had a stem cell transplant for congenital amegakaryocytic thrombocytopenia, so the T cells may come from the graft donor.

CDR3 loop: CSARQGGTQYF. The DNA of the CDR3 is TGCAGCGCAAGACAGGGAGGGACCCAGTACTTC. This rearrangement joins TRBV29-1 to TRBJ2-5, with D perhaps TRBD1 (7 bases). Germline CDR1 is SQVTM and CDR2 is ANQGSEA. V gave up 7 bases and J gave up 7 bases, with 13 bases separating them. The CDR3 length is 11 residues.

Ten or more counts support this clonotype. The rearrangement uses TRBV30 and TRBJ2-7; a weak D match, TRBD2 (5 bases). Germline CDR1 GTSNPN, CDR2 SVGIG (reference sequence). This CDR3 region has 14 residues. Trimming took off 2 bases at V and 2 bases at J, with 13 bases between the two ends. The CDR3 reads CAWSRRQTTYEQYF. The CDR3 coding sequence is TGTGCCTGGAGTAGGAGGCAGACCACCTACGAGCAGTACTTC.

This clonotype showed up many times. The chain links TRBV20-1 to TRBJ1-2; D gene unclear. Germline loops: CDR1 DFQATT, CDR2 SNEGSKA (reference sequence). This CDR3 is built from 11 residues. Trimming removed 6 bases at V and 3 bases at J, with 8 bases between. The CDR3 DNA follows: TGCAGTGCCTGGACCGACTATGGCTACACCTTC. The encoded protein is CSAWTDYGYTF.

Only one count was recorded for this clonotype. The chain combines TRBV27 with TRBJ1-1; D is unclear. This CDR3 is 14 amino acids long. CDR1 and CDR2 (germline): MNHEY, SMNVEV (reference sequence). V was trimmed by 1 base and J by 11 bases, leaving 17 bases between them. The CDR3 DNA is TGTGCCAGCAGTTTATTCCCGATGCGGGCCCCGGCTTTCTTT. Its translation: CASSLFPMRAPAFF.

Ten or more counts support this clonotype. This chain connects TRBV12-3 or TRBV12-4 to TRBJ2-1; D is possibly TRBD1 or TRBD2 (5 bases each). V lost 6 bases and J lost 6, with 18 bases in between. The CDR3 runs to 15 residues. CDR3 nucleotide sequence: TGTGCCAGCAGCGCAGTGAGGGGAACGGGCAATGAGCAGTTCTTC. Translated: CASSAVRGTGNEQFF.

At least ten counts were recorded for this clonotype. The V gene is TRBV7-9, the J gene TRBJ1-6; D is unresolved. The CDR3 has 13 residues. Germline V gene lookup returns CDR1 SEHNR and CDR2 FQNEAQ (reference sequence). V was clipped by 0 bases and J by 14 bases, with 11 bases between them. Here the CDR3 DNA reads TGTGCCAGCAGCTTAGCGGACCCTTTGGCCCTCCACTTT. Translated: CASSLADPLALHF.

Only a few counts were recorded for this clonotype. CDR3 sequence reads: CAIKEGGNRVGYGYTF. CDR3 bases: TGTGCCATCAAGGAGGGAGGGAATCGAGTTGGCTATGGCTACACCTTC. The rearrangement uses TRBV10-3 and TRBJ1-2; D not resolved. Germline values: CDR1 ENHRY, CDR2 SYGVKD. This CDR3 region has 16 residues. Trimming pared 7 bases from V and 4 bases from J, leaving 22 bases between.

The chain has TRBV20-1 and TRBJ1-3; TRBD1 aligns across 8 bases. With 5 bases clipped from V and 8 bases from J, the junction kept 14 bases outside the gene matches. This CDR3 has 15 amino acids. CDR1 and CDR2 (germline): DFQATT, SNEGSKA (reference sequence). The CDR3 region has the DNA TGCAGTGCTCTGGGACAGGATGCAAATATCGACACCATATATTTT. It translates to CSALGQDANIDTIYF.

This clonotype was picked up many times. The J gene is TRBJ2-7, the V gene TRBV10-3; D is uncertain. Trimming cost V 0 bases and J 6 bases, with 3 bases left between them. The V gene's germline CDR1 is ENHRY and CDR2 SYGVKD. The CDR3 has 11 amino acids. CDR3 amino acids: CAISESSEQYF. The CDR3 DNA reads TGTGCCATCAGTGAGTCGTCCGAGCAGTACTTC.

In its sample, this clonotype was seen a few times. V and J are TRBV28 and TRBJ1-4; D is unclear. Germline lookup yields CDR1 MDHEN and CDR2 SYDVKM. V dropped 5 bases and J dropped 7 bases, with 11 bases sitting between them. The CDR3 totals 13 residues. The CDR3 loop reads CASSRDHFEKLFF. The CDR3 DNA reads as TGTGCCAGCAGTAGGGATCATTTTGAAAAACTGTTTTTT.

There are many counts of this clonotype. V usage is TRBV5-6 and J usage is TRBJ2-3, with 9 bases fitting TRBD2. The germline gives CDR1 SGHDT, CDR2 YYEEEE. V dropped 1 base and J dropped 6; count of bases not matched to a gene: 6. This CDR3 has 15 amino acids. The CDR3 protein is CASSLSSGARDTQYF. CDR3 in DNA: TGTGCCAGCAGCTTGTCTAGCGGGGCCAGGGATACGCAGTATTTT. The full variable domain, in which reference TRBV5-6 and TRBJ2-3 provide the parts outside the CDR3, is DAGVTQSPTHLIKTRGQQVTLRCSPKSGHDTVSWYQQALGQGPQFIFQYYEEEERQRGNFPDRFSGHQFPNYSSELNVNALLLGDSALYLCASSLSSGARDTQYFGPGTRLTVL.

This clonotype was observed many times. The chain couples TRBV5-1 to TRBJ2-3; the D call may be TRBD1 or TRBD2 (5 bases each). The CDR3 spans 14 residues. CDR1 and CDR2 from the germline V gene are SGHRS and YFSETQ. V dropped 1 base and J dropped 2 bases, with 8 bases sitting between them. The CDR3, as DNA: TGCGCCAGCAGCTTGTTGGGGACCACAGATACGCAGTATTTT. Translated: CASSLLGTTDTQYF.

This clonotype was seen more than once but under ten times. The chain joins TRBV24-1 to TRBJ2-2, with 9 positions matching TRBD2. This CDR3 comprises 17 residues. Per germline, CDR1 KGHDR and CDR2 SFDVKD. Unmatched junction bases numbered 7, after V lost 6 bases and J lost 0 bases. Here the CDR3 DNA reads TGTGCCACCAGTACCCTGACTAGCGGTACGAACACCGGGGAGCTGTTTTTT. Protein sequence: CATSTLTSGTNTGELFF.

At least ten counts were recorded for this clonotype. The gene calls are TRBV10-1 and TRBJ1-1; no reliable D call. V gave up 6 bases and J gave up 4 bases, with 9 bases separating them. CDR1 WNHNN and CDR2 SYGVQD come from the germline V gene (reference sequence). CDR3 length equals 12 residues. The DNA of the CDR3 is TGCGCCAGCAGGAGTGATCTCACTGAAGCTTTCTTT. Translated: CASRSDLTEAFF.

In its sample, this clonotype was seen many times. The gene calls are TRBV4-1 and TRBJ2-7; possible D gene TRBD1, 6 bases. The CDR3 is 15 residues long. The ends were cut back, 2 bases at V and 2 bases at J, with 13 bases in the middle. CDR1 MGHRA and CDR2 YSYEKL come from the germline V gene. This CDR3 reads CASSQLSGTTYEQYF. Here the CDR3 DNA reads TGCGCCAGCAGCCAACTATCCGGGACAACCTACGAGCAGTACTTC.

The chain joins TRBV12-3 or TRBV12-4 to TRBJ1-2; the match to TRBD1 covers 7 bases. The length of the CDR3 is 13 residues. V was pared by 4 bases and J by 8 bases, with 7 bases of the junction left unmatched. CDR3 region: CASSSAGGTGYTF. The CDR3 DNA sequence: TGTGCCAGCAGTTCGGCAGGGGGGACGGGCTACACCTTC.

This clonotype has a handful of counts. The chain couples TRBV6-5 to TRBJ2-7; D is ambiguous. V was pared by 0 bases and J by 3 bases, with 9 bases between. Germline CDR1 MNHEY, CDR2 SVGAGI. CDR3 length equals 14 residues. CDR3 DNA sequence: TGTGCCAGCAGTTACTCGGTCAGTGTCTACGAGCAGTACTTC. Residues: CASSYSVSVYEQYF.

This clonotype has a count of ten or more. The chain combines TRBV13 with TRBJ1-1; 7 positions agree with TRBD1. The CDR3 is made up of 15 amino acids. Trimming removed 5 bases from V and 1 base from J; junction bases left unmatched: 7. CDR1 and CDR2 (germline): PRHDT, FYEKMQ (reference sequence). The CDR3 loop reads CASSQLNRGNTEAFF. The CDR3 DNA sequence: TGTGCCAGCAGCCAGTTAAACAGGGGGAACACTGAAGCTTTCTTT.

This clonotype was recorded many times. CDR3 protein: CATSRGGLQETQYF. CDR3 in DNA: TGTGCCACCAGCAGAGGGGGGCTCCAGGAGACCCAGTACTTC. V is TRBV15 and J is TRBJ2-5, with D maybe TRBD1 (6 bases). Germline values: CDR1 LNHNV, CDR2 YYDKDF (reference sequence). The CDR3 loop spans 14 amino acids. Deletions cut 1 base from V and 5 bases from J, with 11 bases between.

Concerning this clonotype itself: A single base separates this from a much larger clone, so it may be a read error. The chain couples TRBV3-1 to TRBJ2-5, with TRBD1 identical over 8 bases. CDR1 is LGHDT and CDR2 is YNNKEL in the germline V gene (reference sequence). The CDR3 consists of 17 residues. This chain's CDR3 is CATSQGHAGQETETQYF. For the CDR3, the DNA is TGTGCCACCAGCCAAGGTCACGCGGGACAGGAGACAGAGACCCAGTACTTC.

This clonotype was observed many times. The CDR3, as DNA: TGTGCCAGCAGCTTAGTGGGAGGGATTCAAGAGACCCAGTACTTC. Residues: CASSLVGGIQETQYF. The rearrangement links TRBV7-3 to TRBJ2-5, with TRBD2 matching 7 bases. Germline trimming cut 2 bases from V and 2 bases from J; bases unmatched to any gene: 5. The length of the CDR3 is 15 residues. Per the germline V gene, CDR1 is SGHTA and CDR2 is FQGTGA.